The entry below describes one TCR beta chain. Its target is not known. This specimen belongs to a study of CD8 T cells in ankylosing spondylitis. Study-level findings and limits: It appeared that ankylosing spondylitis blood was characterized by a TCR beta motif of roughly 8 highly homologous variants.

Germline loops: CDR1 ENHRY, CDR2 SYGVKD. Trimming left V 2 bases short and J 3 bases short, with 23 bases between. The CDR3 has 19 amino acids. TCRdb itself ran the 5' RACE reads through MiXCR, one entry per CDR3 protein. The sample includes 30,000 to 45,000 distinct CDR3 sequences, roughly 12% of them seen just once. The sequence came from a male donor with ankylosing spondylitis. Sequenced sample: synovial fluid, either unsorted or a sorted T cell fraction (not recorded which). V gene TRBV10-3 combines with J gene TRBJ2-1; no clear D gene. CDR3 DNA: TGTGCCATCAGTGAGCCCCTCTTTTACAGAGACCTAGACTACAATGAGCAGTTCTTC. The encoded protein is CAISEPLFYRDLDYNEQFF.